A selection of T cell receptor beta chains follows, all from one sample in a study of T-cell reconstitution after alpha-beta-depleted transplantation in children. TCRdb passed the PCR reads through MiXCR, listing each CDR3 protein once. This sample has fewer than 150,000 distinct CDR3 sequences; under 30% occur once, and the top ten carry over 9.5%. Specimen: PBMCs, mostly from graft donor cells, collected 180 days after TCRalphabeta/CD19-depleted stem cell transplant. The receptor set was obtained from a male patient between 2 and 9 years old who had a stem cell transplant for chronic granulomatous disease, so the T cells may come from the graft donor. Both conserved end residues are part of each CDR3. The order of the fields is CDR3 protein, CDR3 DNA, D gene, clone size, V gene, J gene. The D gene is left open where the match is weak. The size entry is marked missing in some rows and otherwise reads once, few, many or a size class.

CDR3 protein: CASSRGQGANLNQPQHF
CDR3 DNA: TGTGCCAGCAGCCGAGGACAGGGGGCAAACCTTAATCAGCCCCAGCATTTT
D gene: TRBD1
clone size: many
V gene: TRBV12-3/TRBV12-4
J gene: TRBJ1-5

CDR3 protein: CASSLPNQETQYF
CDR3 DNA: TGTGCCAGCAGCTTACCCAACCAAGAGACCCAGTACTTC
D gene: -
clone size: many
V gene: TRBV7-2
J gene: TRBJ2-5

CDR3 protein: CASSRSGTNNYEQYF
CDR3 DNA: TGTGCCAGCAGCAGGTCCGGGACAAATAACTACGAGCAGTACTTC
D gene: -
clone size: -
V gene: TRBV25-1
J gene: TRBJ2-7

CDR3 protein: CASSRTGSYEQYF
CDR3 DNA: TGTGCCAGTAGTAGGACAGGGTCCTACGAGCAGTACTTC
D gene: TRBD1
clone size: few
V gene: TRBV19
J gene: TRBJ2-7

CDR3 protein: CASSKPHRGENTEAFF
CDR3 DNA: TGTGCCAGCAGCAAGCCTCACAGGGGGGAGAACACTGAAGCTTTCTTT
D gene: TRBD1
clone size: few
V gene: TRBV11-2
J gene: TRBJ1-1

CDR3 protein: CSAEDRSYEQYF
CDR3 DNA: TGCAGTGCTGAGGACAGATCCTACGAGCAGTACTTC
D gene: -
clone size: many
V gene: TRBV20-1
J gene: TRBJ2-7

CDR3 protein: CASSLSSTADEQYF
CDR3 DNA: TGTGCCAGCAGCTTATCGAGTACGGCCGACGAGCAGTACTTC
D gene: -
clone size: many
V gene: TRBV7-9
J gene: TRBJ2-7

CDR3 protein: CASSSDAGYNEQFF
CDR3 DNA: TGTGCCAGCAGCTCCGATGCGGGGTACAATGAGCAGTTCTTC
D gene: -
clone size: many
V gene: TRBV5-5
J gene: TRBJ2-1

CDR3 protein: CASSPSPNSDEQYF
CDR3 DNA: TGTGCCAGCAGCCCCAGCCCCAATTCGGACGAGCAGTACTTC
D gene: -
clone size: many
V gene: TRBV3-1
J gene: TRBJ2-7

CDR3 protein: CASSGGGVYNEQFF
CDR3 DNA: TGTGCCAGCAGTGGCGGGGGGGTATACAATGAGCAGTTCTTC
D gene: TRBD2
clone size: -
V gene: TRBV27
J gene: TRBJ2-1

CDR3 protein: CASSFSLRETQYF
CDR3 DNA: TGTGCCAGCAGTTTTTCGTTACGAGAGACCCAGTACTTC
D gene: -
clone size: -
V gene: TRBV12-3/TRBV12-4
J gene: TRBJ2-5

CDR3 protein: CSVTGLAVYEQYF
CDR3 DNA: TGCAGTGTTACGGGACTAGCGGTTTACGAGCAGTACTTC
D gene: TRBD2
clone size: many
V gene: TRBV20-1
J gene: TRBJ2-7

CDR3 protein: CASSLGPRDRDNQPQHF
CDR3 DNA: TGTGCCAGCAGCTTAGGACCCCGGGACAGGGATAATCAGCCCCAGCATTTT
D gene: TRBD1
clone size: -
V gene: TRBV7-8
J gene: TRBJ1-5

CDR3 protein: CSAWDRGVYEQYF
CDR3 DNA: TGCAGCGCCTGGGACAGGGGTGTTTACGAGCAGTACTTC
D gene: TRBD1
clone size: many
V gene: TRBV29-1
J gene: TRBJ2-7

CDR3 protein: CASSLAIIPTSGSYEQYF
CDR3 DNA: TGTGCCAGCAGCTTAGCCATTATACCGACTAGCGGCTCCTACGAGCAGTACTTC
D gene: TRBD2
clone size: -
V gene: TRBV7-2
J gene: TRBJ2-7

CDR3 protein: CSARKGGRGYEQYF
CDR3 DNA: TGCAGTGCTAGAAAGGGGGGCAGGGGCTACGAGCAGTACTTC
D gene: -
clone size: many
V gene: TRBV20-1
J gene: TRBJ2-7

CDR3 protein: CASSLRIGQALAKNIQYF
CDR3 DNA: TGTGCCAGCAGTTTAAGGATCGGGCAGGCGTTAGCCAAAAACATTCAGTACTTC
D gene: -
clone size: many
V gene: TRBV12-3/TRBV12-4
J gene: TRBJ2-4

CDR3 protein: CASSPGNTEAFF
CDR3 DNA: TGTGCCAGCTCACCAGGCAACACTGAAGCTTTCTTT
D gene: -
clone size: many
V gene: TRBV18
J gene: TRBJ1-1

CDR3 protein: CASSQRNPSTDTQYF
CDR3 DNA: TGTGCCAGCAGCCAGCGGAATCCTAGCACAGATACGCAGTATTTT
D gene: -
clone size: many
V gene: TRBV3-1
J gene: TRBJ2-3

CDR3 protein: CASSSPAGGNYGYTF
CDR3 DNA: TGTGCCAGCAGTTCCCCAGCAGGGGGGAACTATGGCTACACCTTC
D gene: TRBD1
clone size: few
V gene: TRBV12-3/TRBV12-4
J gene: TRBJ1-2

CDR3 protein: CSARDRLVSTEQYF
CDR3 DNA: TGCAGTGCTAGAGATCGACTAGTTAGCACCGAGCAGTACTTC
D gene: -
clone size: many
V gene: TRBV20-1
J gene: TRBJ2-7

CDR3 protein: CASRWDRDEKLFF
CDR3 DNA: TGTGCCAGCAGATGGGACAGGGACGAAAAACTGTTTTTT
D gene: TRBD1
clone size: -
V gene: TRBV12-3/TRBV12-4
J gene: TRBJ1-4

CDR3 protein: CSAGQTNNEQFF
CDR3 DNA: TGCAGCGCCGGACAGACCAACAATGAGCAGTTCTTC
D gene: -
clone size: many
V gene: TRBV29-1
J gene: TRBJ2-1

CDR3 protein: CSVEDTSTDTQYF
CDR3 DNA: TGCAGCGTTGAAGACACTAGCACAGATACGCAGTATTTT
D gene: -
clone size: many
V gene: TRBV29-1
J gene: TRBJ2-3

CDR3 protein: CASSSKGHNPNSPLHF
CDR3 DNA: TGTGCCAGCAGTTCCAAGGGGCATAATCCCAATTCACCCCTCCACTTT
D gene: -
clone size: many
V gene: TRBV12-3/TRBV12-4
J gene: TRBJ1-6

CDR3 protein: CASSLLYTGELFF
CDR3 DNA: TGTGCCAGCAGTTTATTATACACCGGGGAGCTGTTTTTT
D gene: -
clone size: -
V gene: TRBV12-3/TRBV12-4
J gene: TRBJ2-2

CDR3 protein: CASSLAPRVANTEAFF
CDR3 DNA: TGTGCCAGCAGTTTAGCGCCCAGGGTGGCTAACACTGAAGCTTTCTTT
D gene: -
clone size: -
V gene: TRBV12-3/TRBV12-4
J gene: TRBJ1-1

CDR3 protein: CASSLGGFQETQYF
CDR3 DNA: TGTGCCAGCAGCCTCGGAGGTTTTCAAGAGACCCAGTACTTC
D gene: -
clone size: many
V gene: TRBV7-2
J gene: TRBJ2-5

CDR3 protein: CASRGQGFYEQYF
CDR3 DNA: TGTGCCAGCCGGGGACAGGGGTTCTACGAGCAGTACTTC
D gene: TRBD1
clone size: -
V gene: TRBV28
J gene: TRBJ2-7

CDR3 protein: CASSPPHGKANEQFF
CDR3 DNA: TGTGCCAGCAGTCCCCCCCACGGGAAGGCCAATGAGCAGTTCTTC
D gene: -
clone size: many
V gene: TRBV12-3/TRBV12-4
J gene: TRBJ2-1

CDR3 protein: CASSTYRGDEQYF
CDR3 DNA: TGTGCCAGCAGCACTTACAGGGGGGACGAGCAGTACTTC
D gene: TRBD1
clone size: -
V gene: TRBV7-2
J gene: TRBJ2-7

CDR3 protein: CASSFLGQGPGPLHF
CDR3 DNA: TGTGCCAGCAGTTTTTTGGGACAGGGTCCGGGACCCCTCCACTTT
D gene: TRBD1
clone size: -
V gene: TRBV12-3/TRBV12-4
J gene: TRBJ1-6

CDR3 protein: CSGVVASGSYTGELFF
CDR3 DNA: TGCAGCGGAGTCGTAGCTAGCGGGAGTTACACCGGGGAGCTGTTTTTT
D gene: TRBD2
clone size: -
V gene: TRBV29-1
J gene: TRBJ2-2

CDR3 protein: CSAGGAGIPYNEQFF
CDR3 DNA: TGCAGTGCTGGGGGCGCGGGAATTCCCTACAATGAGCAGTTCTTC
D gene: -
clone size: many
V gene: TRBV20-1
J gene: TRBJ2-1

CDR3 protein: CASSYKYFESEQYF
CDR3 DNA: TGTGCCAGCAGCTATAAGTACTTCGAGAGTGAGCAGTACTTC
D gene: -
clone size: few
V gene: TRBV6-5
J gene: TRBJ2-7

CDR3 protein: CASSQDAAVDIQYF
CDR3 DNA: TGTGCCAGCAGCCAAGATGCGGCGGTGGACATTCAGTACTTC
D gene: -
clone size: few
V gene: TRBV4-2
J gene: TRBJ2-4

CDR3 protein: CASSLKDTQYF
CDR3 DNA: TGTGCCAGCAGTTTAAAGGATACGCAGTATTTT
D gene: -
clone size: few
V gene: TRBV12-3/TRBV12-4
J gene: TRBJ2-3

CDR3 protein: CASNEDRGEKLFF
CDR3 DNA: TGTGCCAGCAACGAGGACAGGGGAGAAAAACTGTTTTTT
D gene: TRBD1
clone size: many
V gene: TRBV12-3/TRBV12-4
J gene: TRBJ1-4

CDR3 protein: CASSLAQGRHNEQFF
CDR3 DNA: TGTGCCAGCAGTCTAGCCCAGGGGCGACACAATGAGCAGTTCTTC
D gene: -
clone size: -
V gene: TRBV12-3/TRBV12-4
J gene: TRBJ2-1

CDR3 protein: CASKRTGIDEQFF
CDR3 DNA: TGTGCCAGCAAAAGGACAGGGATCGATGAGCAGTTCTTC
D gene: TRBD1
clone size: many
V gene: TRBV5-6
J gene: TRBJ2-1

CDR3 protein: CASSLLTKVAYEQYF
CDR3 DNA: TGTGCCAGCAGCTTGCTTACAAAAGTGGCCTACGAGCAGTACTTC
D gene: -
clone size: once
V gene: TRBV5-6
J gene: TRBJ2-7

CDR3 protein: CASSLSRLRYNEQFF
CDR3 DNA: TGTGCCAGCAGTTTATCCCGCCTTAGGTACAATGAGCAGTTCTTC
D gene: -
clone size: -
V gene: TRBV28
J gene: TRBJ2-1

CDR3 protein: CASTTGTRTGEQFF
CDR3 DNA: TGTGCCAGCACCACCGGGACTAGAACTGGTGAGCAGTTCTTC
D gene: TRBD2
clone size: many
V gene: TRBV12-3/TRBV12-4
J gene: TRBJ2-1

CDR3 protein: CASSSGTGSDEQFF
CDR3 DNA: TGTGCCAGCAGTTCAGGGACAGGGTCCGATGAGCAGTTCTTC
D gene: TRBD1
clone size: few
V gene: TRBV6-2/TRBV6-3
J gene: TRBJ2-1

CDR3 protein: CASSPHSYNEQFF
CDR3 DNA: TGTGCCAGCAGTCCCCACTCCTACAATGAGCAGTTCTTC
D gene: -
clone size: -
V gene: TRBV7-9
J gene: TRBJ2-1

CDR3 protein: CASSYAPYQPQHF
CDR3 DNA: TGTGCCAGCAGTTACGCGCCTTATCAGCCCCAGCATTTT
D gene: -
clone size: -
V gene: TRBV28
J gene: TRBJ1-5

CDR3 protein: CASSQDGGALSYEQYF
CDR3 DNA: TGTGCCAGCAGCCAAGACGGAGGGGCCCTCTCCTACGAGCAGTACTTC
D gene: -
clone size: -
V gene: TRBV3-1
J gene: TRBJ2-7

CDR3 protein: CASSHKTGFRGEQFF
CDR3 DNA: TGTGCCAGCAGCCATAAGACAGGGTTCAGGGGTGAGCAGTTCTTC
D gene: TRBD1
clone size: many
V gene: TRBV7-8
J gene: TRBJ2-1

CDR3 protein: CSVERQWGDEQYF
CDR3 DNA: TGCAGCGTTGAAAGGCAGTGGGGGGACGAGCAGTACTTC
D gene: -
clone size: many
V gene: TRBV29-1
J gene: TRBJ2-7